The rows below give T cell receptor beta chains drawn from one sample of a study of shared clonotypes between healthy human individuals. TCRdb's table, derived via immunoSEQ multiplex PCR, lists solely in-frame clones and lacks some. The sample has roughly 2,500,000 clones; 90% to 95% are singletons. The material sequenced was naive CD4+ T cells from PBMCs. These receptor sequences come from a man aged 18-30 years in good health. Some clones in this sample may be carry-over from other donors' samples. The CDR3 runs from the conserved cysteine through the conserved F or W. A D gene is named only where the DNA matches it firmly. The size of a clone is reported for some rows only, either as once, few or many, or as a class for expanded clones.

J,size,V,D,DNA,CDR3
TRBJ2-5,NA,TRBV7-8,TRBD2,TGTGCCAGCAGCTTACTAGCGGGAGTCCAAGAGACCCAGTACTTC,CASSLLAGVQETQYF
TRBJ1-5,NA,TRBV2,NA,TGTGCCAGCACACGGGTGGTAGCCAATCAGCCCCAGCATTTT,CASTRVVANQPQHF
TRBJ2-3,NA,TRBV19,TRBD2,TGTGCCAGTAGTATTACCGGGACTAGCTCTACAGATACGCAGTATTTT,CASSITGTSSTDTQYF
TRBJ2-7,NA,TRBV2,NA,TGTGCCAGCAGACTAGAGTTCTCCTACGAGCAGTACTTC,CASRLEFSYEQYF
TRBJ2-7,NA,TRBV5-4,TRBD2,TGTGCCAGCAGCTCCCCTATAGCGGGACCCTCCTACGAGCAGTACTTC,CASSSPIAGPSYEQYF
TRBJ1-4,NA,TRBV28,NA,TGTGCCAGCAGTCCGTGGGACACCCCAATTAGGCAACTGTTTTTT,CASSPWDTPIRQLFF
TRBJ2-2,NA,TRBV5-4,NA,TGTGCCAGCAGCTTAGGGCAGGGGCGAAACACCGGGGAGCTGTTTTTT,CASSLGQGRNTGELFF
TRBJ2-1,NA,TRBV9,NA,TGTGCCAGCAGCGTAGCTGGAGAACTGTACAATGAGCAGTTCTTC,CASSVAGELYNEQFF
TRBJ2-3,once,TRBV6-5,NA,TGTGCCAGCAGTTCGATAGGTTCTGAAGGTGGTACGCAGTATTTT,CASSSIGSEGGTQYF
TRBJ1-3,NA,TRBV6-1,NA,TGTGCCAGCAGTGAAAGTAGCGTGGGAGGGAAGAGAAACACCATATATTTT,CASSESSVGGKRNTIYF
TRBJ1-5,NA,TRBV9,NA,TGTGCCAGCAGCGGGGGCAGGAATAGCAATCAGCCCCAGCATTTT,CASSGGRNSNQPQHF
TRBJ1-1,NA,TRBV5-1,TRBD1,TGCGCCAGCAGCTTGGCAGGGGGCTTTGGTGCCGCTTTCTTT,CASSLAGGFGAAFF
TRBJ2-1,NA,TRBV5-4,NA,TGTGCCAGCAGGGAGGGGGATGAGCAGTTCTTC,CASREGDEQFF
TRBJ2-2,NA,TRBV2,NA,TGTGCCAGCAGTGCTCCTCCCGGGAGTTCCGGGGAGCTGTTTTTT,CASSAPPGSSGELFF